What follows are 4 T cell receptor beta chains derived from one specimen sequenced in a study of tumor and adjacent non-tumor tissue in lung cancer. RNA was extracted from bulk tissue without any cell sorting. The normal lung tissue was taken more than 3 cm from the tumor edge. The library came from three nested PCR rounds adapted from ARM-PCR protocols. One entry per CDR3 protein results from TCRdb running MiXCR on the multiplex PCR reads. This table has 65,000 to 85,000 distinct CDR3 sequences, more than 65% appearing once. Sequences were obtained from distant non-tumor lung tissue. These receptors all come from a man aged 55 to 70 with non-small cell lung cancer.

On this clonotype itself: Since no conserved phenylalanine or tryptophan closes the CDR3, a read error is the likely cause. The rearrangement links TRBV4-2 to TRBJ2-1, with 11 nucleotides matching TRBD2. CDR1 is LGHNA and CDR2 is YNFKEQ in the germline V gene. CDR3 size: 18 residues. CDR3: CPSSQDLAGGPSSNEQFL. CDR3 DNA: TGTCCCAGCAGCCAAGATTTAGCGGGAGGGCCCTCTTCCAATGAGCAGTTCTTA.

Note on this clonotype: Just one base apart from a much larger clone, this may be a read error. V is TRBV5-1 and J is TRBJ1-1; D is possibly TRBD1 (5 bases). The V end was cut by 4 bases, the J end by 1 base, with 11 bases between. Germline-derived CDR1 and CDR2 are SGHRS and YFSETQ. The CDR3 totals 14 residues. CDR3 amino acids: CASSHDGQNTEAFF. CDR3 bases: TGCGCCAGCAGCCACGACGGACAGAACACTGAAGCTTTCTTT.

A note on this clonotype: At one boundary the junction diverges from the germline segment, which might be a read error. The V gene is TRBV6-5, the J gene TRBJ2-2; D might be TRBD2 (5 bases). The CDR3 consists of 14 residues. In germline, CDR1 is MNHEY, CDR2 SVGAGI. DNA of the CDR3: TGTGTCACTCGGCTTCCGGCTGACATCGGGGAGATGTTTTTT. Translating it yields CVTRLPADIGEMFF.

Only a few counts were recorded for this clonotype. With a much larger clone just one base away, this may be a read error. V and J are TRBV7-9 and TRBJ2-6; D not certain. The germline CDR1 and CDR2 sequences are SEHNR and FQNEAQ (reference sequence). This CDR3 contains 16 residues. CDR3 sequence (DNA): TGTGTCAGCAGCTTAACCCAAAGCTCTGGGGCCAACGTCCTGACTTTC. Amino acids: CVSSLTQSSGANVLTF.